The 14 T cell receptor beta chains below come from one sample, sequenced in a study of tumor-infiltrating lymphocytes in primary liver carcinoma. Co-extracting RNA and DNA was done with about 20-34 mg of unsorted bulk tissue as input. cDNA specific to TCR beta was made from around 470 ng of total RNA, with a constant-region primer employed for priming. ARM-PCR, slightly modified, supplied the TCR beta libraries through three nested multiplex PCR rounds. The first two PCR rounds, around 10 cycles each, used TRBV1-TRBV30 forward primers and a C-beta reverse primer. TCRdb re-called the multiplex PCR reads through MiXCR, storing one row per CDR3 protein. The table includes 20,000 to 30,000 distinct CDR3 sequences, 60% to 80% detected once. Sequences were obtained from liver tumor tissue from sampling region 5. Subset denoted: tumor region T5, tumor centre. The receptor source for this set is a woman aged 25 to 39 with primary liver carcinoma and hepatitis B virus infection.

In regard to this clonotype: One junction end disagrees with the germline gene, perhaps due to a read error. This rearrangement joins TRBV7-8 to TRBJ2-7; 11 nucleotides align to TRBD2. In germline, CDR1 is SGHVS, CDR2 FQNEAQ. The length of the CDR3 is 15 residues. The CDR3 coding sequence is TGTGCTAGCAGCTCCCGACTAGCGGGATCTACCGAGCAGTGCTTC. Its protein is CASSSRLAGSTEQCF.

This clonotype came up a few times. The V call is TRBV6-5, the J call TRBJ2-1; 9 bases match TRBD2. Trimming removed 0 bases from V and 8 bases from J; junction bases left unmatched: 5. Germline values: CDR1 MNHEY, CDR2 SVGAGI. CDR3 size: 15 residues. In DNA form, the CDR3 reads TGTGCCAGCAGTTACTCTGGACTAGCGTCGGATGAGCAGTTCTTC. Its translation is CASSYSGLASDEQFF.

The chain couples TRBV28 to TRBJ2-1; D not certain. The V end lost 5 bases, the J end lost 7 bases, and 15 bases lay between the germline ends. The CDR3 sequence is 14 residues long. The germline V gene has CDR1 MDHEN and CDR2 SYDVKM. This CDR3 reads CASSVVLRYNEQFF. The CDR3 nucleotides are TGTGCCAGCAGTGTGGTACTAAGGTATAATGAGCAGTTCTTC. Supplemented by reference TRBV28 and TRBJ2-1, the full variable domain reads DVKVTQSSRYLVKRTGEKVFLECVQDMDHENMFWYRQDPGLGLRLIYFSYDVKMKEKGDIPEGYSVSREKKERFSLILESASTNQTSMYLCASSVVLRYNEQFFGPGTRLTVL.

A note on this clonotype: A much larger clonotype is one base distant, so this may be a read error. No conserved phenylalanine or tryptophan is present at the end of the CDR3, so a read error is the likely explanation. The chain recombines TRBV6-2 or TRBV6-3 with TRBJ2-1, with TRBD2 identical over 12 bases. The CDR3 is made up of 20 amino acids. CDR1 MNHEY and CDR2 SVGEGT come from the germline V gene. V trimming: 2 bases; J trimming: 5 bases; junction bases outside the gene matches: 16. The DNA for the CDR3 is TGTGCCAGCAGTTACGCCAGTGTGGGTCTAGCGGGAGGGCCTAACAATGAGCAGTTCTCC. Protein sequence: CASSYASVGLAGGPNNEQFS.

For this clonotype: Germline and junction disagree at one end, which may indicate a read error. The chain combines TRBV10-3 with TRBJ2-1, with a tentative D call TRBD2 (6 bases). In germline, CDR1 is ENHRY, CDR2 SYGVKD. The CDR3 covers 17 residues. The CDR3 loop reads CAINETMAASAHNEQFF. Written as DNA, the CDR3 is TGTGCCATCAATGAGACTATGGCGGCTAGCGCCCACAATGAGCAGTTCTTC.

Comment on this clonotype: Germline and junction disagree at one end, which may indicate a read error. The chain links TRBV11-1 to TRBJ2-1; a weak D match, TRBD2 (6 bases). Germline CDR1 SGHAT, CDR2 FQDESV (reference sequence). The CDR3 runs 15 residues. The CDR3 DNA reads TGTGCTAGCAGGACCGGGACTGGCGGTTACAATGTGCAGTTCTTC. Protein product: CASRTGTGGYNVQFF.

Only one count was recorded for this clonotype. This chain uses TRBV10-3 with TRBJ2-7, with D perhaps matching TRBD2 (7 bases). V lost 5 bases, J lost 6 bases, and 17 bases lay in between. From germline, CDR1 is ENHRY and CDR2 SYGVKD. The CDR3 length is 14 residues. The CDR3 here is CAISSRGARGEQYF. CDR3 DNA sequence: TGTGCCATCAGTAGCCGGGGGGCGCGCGGCGAGCAGTACTTC.

In the case of this clonotype: One end of the junction fails to match germline, which may point to a read error. V is TRBV10-3 and J is TRBJ2-1, with 10 bases identical to TRBD2. There are 17 residues in the CDR3. The germline V gene has CDR1 ENHRY and CDR2 SYGVKD. CDR3 DNA: TGTGGCATCAAGGGGGACGCTAGCGGGAGAAGTCTCGATATGCAGTTCTTC. It yields the protein CGIKGDASGRSLDMQFF.

Of note for this clonotype: This likely comes from a read error, as the CDR3 has no conserved phenylalanine or tryptophan at its end. The chain links TRBV10-2 to TRBJ2-7; D perhaps matches TRBD1 (6 bases). The CDR3 length is 14 residues. Per the germline V gene, CDR1 is WSHSY and CDR2 is SAAADI. The CDR3 here is CVSRRTANSYEQYL. The CDR3 DNA follows: TGCGTCAGCAGAAGGACAGCCAATTCCTACGAGCAGTACTTA.

In this sample, this clonotype turned up once. Lacking the conserved final phenylalanine or tryptophan, this CDR3 likely reflects a read error. This chain uses TRBV11-2 with TRBJ2-5; D is unresolved. Looked up from germline, CDR1 is SGHAT and CDR2 is FQNNGV. The CDR3 loop spans 13 amino acids. The V end was cut by 2 bases, the J end by 2 bases, with 6 bases between. CDR3 residues: CASSLRWQETQYS. The CDR3 DNA reads TGTGCCAGCAGCTTACGGTGGCAAGAGACCCAGTACTCC.

With regard to this clonotype: The junction shows a germline mismatch at one end, possibly a read error. This chain joins TRBV6-6 and TRBJ1-6; D is ambiguous. The CDR3 extends over 14 amino acids. Germline lookup yields CDR1 MNHNY and CDR2 SVGAGI (reference sequence). CDR3 residues: CACSYIGMDSPLHF. The CDR3 DNA reads TGTGCCTGCAGTTATATAGGGATGGATTCACCCCTCCACTTT.

About this clonotype itself: The germline gene is not matched at one end of the junction; a read error may be the cause. The rearrangement links TRBV10-2 to TRBJ1-1; a weak D match, TRBD1 (5 bases). The CDR3 totals 14 residues. Germline V gene data show CDR1 as WSHSY and CDR2 as SAAADI. The DNA of the CDR3 is TGCCCCAGCAGTGAGTCGAAGGCCGGGACTGAAGCTCTCTTT. Protein: CPSSESKAGTEALF.

J is TRBJ1-5 and V is TRBV6-6; D gene unclear. The J call may be in error: the DNA end matches TRBJ2-3 better. Germline CDR1 reads MNHNY; CDR2 reads SVGAGI (reference sequence). The length of the CDR3 is 12 residues. The CDR3: CASGRINKPQYF. The CDR3 DNA sequence: TGTGCCAGCGGACGGATTAATAAGCCCCAGTATTTT.

By share of the sample, this clonotype is medium-sized. This chain links TRBV4-3 with TRBJ2-6, with D perhaps TRBD1 (6 bases). Trimming cost V 2 bases and J 2 bases, with 10 bases left between them. The germline V gene encodes CDR1 LGHNA and CDR2 YSLEER. The CDR3 has 16 residues. CDR3 loop: CASSQTGNAGANVLTF. The CDR3 nucleotides are TGCGCCAGCAGCCAAACAGGGAATGCTGGGGCCAACGTCCTGACTTTC.